What follows are 27 T cell receptor beta chains derived from one specimen sequenced in a study of T-cell reconstitution after alpha-beta-depleted transplantation in children. Unique molecular identifiers featured in how the TCRbeta library was prepared. TCRdb itself ran the PCR reads through MiXCR, one entry per CDR3 protein. Among some 450,000 distinct CDR3 sequences, 43% were seen once, and the ten largest hold under 35%. The sequencing used PBMCs, collected before TCRalphabeta/CD19-depleted stem cell transplant. The receptors were gathered from a girl aged 2-15 years with aplastic anemia, due to receive a stem cell transplant.

This sequence joins TRBV15 and TRBJ2-7, with D unresolved. Per germline, CDR1 LNHNV and CDR2 YYDKDF (reference sequence). The CDR3 runs 13 residues. The ends were cut back, 1 base at V and 5 bases at J, with 9 bases in the middle. CDR3 protein: CATSRARTHEQYF. The CDR3 DNA reads as TGTGCCACCAGCAGAGCGAGAACCCACGAGCAGTACTTC.

V and J are TRBV30 and TRBJ1-2; D gene ambiguous. This CDR3 comprises 15 residues. Trimming stripped 0 bases from V and 0 bases from J, with 11 bases between. Per germline, CDR1 GTSNPN and CDR2 SVGIG (reference sequence). CDR3 sequence (DNA): TGTGCCTGGAGTGTCGGGGTTCCCGCTAACTATGGCTACACCTTC. This translates into CAWSVGVPANYGYTF.

The chain carries TRBV12-3 or TRBV12-4 and TRBJ1-5; the D gene is possibly TRBD1 (5 bases). The CDR3 spans 17 residues. Trimming removed 2 bases from V and 3 bases from J, with 17 bases in between. In nucleotides, the CDR3 is TGTGCCAGCAGTTTACGGGGCCGACTTTCTTCCAATCAGCCCCAGCATTTT. This gives the protein CASSLRGRLSSNQPQHF.

In its sample, this clonotype was seen many times. In DNA, the CDR3 is TGCGCCAGCAGCTTGGATCCTGGGGGGCTTAATGAGCAGTTCTTC. It yields the protein CASSLDPGGLNEQFF. The chain uses TRBV5-1 and TRBJ2-1; perhaps D is TRBD1 or TRBD2 (6 bases each). The CDR3 loop spans 15 amino acids. Germline CDR1 SGHRS, CDR2 YFSETQ. Trimming took off 0 bases at V and 7 bases at J, with 14 bases between the two ends. Looking up the rest from reference TRBV5-1 and TRBJ2-1 gives the full variable domain: KAGVTQTPRYLIKTRGQQVTLSCSPISGHRSVSWYQQTPGQGLQFLFEYFSETQRNKGNFPGRFSGRQFSNSRSEMNVSTLELGDSALYLCASSLDPGGLNEQFFGPGTRLTVL.

This clonotype occurred a few times. CDR3 sequence (DNA): TGCAGTGCTAGAGATATTCGGACTAGCGGACATCCATTTAGGGAAGAGACCCAGTACTTC. Protein: CSARDIRTSGHPFREETQYF. This sequence joins TRBV20-1 and TRBJ2-5; 10 bases match TRBD2. The germline V gene encodes CDR1 DFQATT and CDR2 SNEGSKA (reference sequence). This CDR3 is built from 20 residues. J lost 3 bases, V lost 0 bases, and 19 bases had no gene match.

This rearrangement joins TRBV15 to TRBJ2-3; no clear D gene. The CDR3 is 13 residues long. V lost 5 bases, J lost 2 bases, and 8 bases lay in between. Looked up from germline, CDR1 is LNHNV and CDR2 is YYDKDF (reference sequence). DNA for the CDR3: TGTGCCACCAGCCCCTTTTACACAGATACGCAGTATTTT. Translating gives CATSPFYTDTQYF.

The chain joins TRBV10-3 to TRBJ2-7; D is undetermined. Trimming took off 4 bases at V and 2 bases at J, with 18 bases between the two ends. CDR3 length equals 16 residues. In germline, CDR1 is ENHRY, CDR2 SYGVKD. CDR3 loop: CAISGSAAARTYEQYF. For the CDR3, the DNA is TGTGCCATCAGTGGATCCGCAGCCGCGCGAACCTACGAGCAGTACTTC.

V is TRBV2 and J is TRBJ2-1, with unresolved D. The V end lost 0 bases, the J end lost 3 bases, and 6 bases lay between the germline ends. Germline V gene lookup returns CDR1 SNHLY and CDR2 FYNNEI. The CDR3 length is 14 residues. This chain's CDR3 is CASSEASRYNEQFF. CDR3 nucleotides: TGTGCCAGCAGTGAAGCGTCGCGCTACAATGAGCAGTTCTTC.

The chain links TRBV29-1 to TRBJ2-1, with 7 positions matching TRBD2. V dropped 6 bases and J dropped 5; count of bases not matched to a gene: 10. This CDR3 has 14 residues. Germline V lookup: CDR1 SQVTM, CDR2 ANQGSEA. The CDR3 region is CSVMAAGKDNEQFF. CDR3 in DNA: TGCAGCGTCATGGCAGCGGGGAAGGACAATGAGCAGTTCTTC.

This chain connects TRBV29-1 to TRBJ2-3; tentative D call: TRBD2 (6 bases). The germline V gene has CDR1 SQVTM and CDR2 ANQGSEA. This CDR3 has 16 residues. With 4 bases removed from V and 2 bases from J, the gap between germline ends came to 19 bases. CDR3: CSVAGETSTLTDTQYF. In DNA, the CDR3 is TGCAGCGTTGCCGGGGAGACTAGTACCCTCACAGATACGCAGTATTTT.

The chain combines TRBV7-8 with TRBJ1-2, with D tentatively TRBD1 (6 bases). The germline CDR1 and CDR2 sequences are SGHVS and FQNEAQ. The V end lost 3 bases, the J end lost 3 bases, and 17 bases lay between the germline ends. The CDR3 totals 16 residues. Here the CDR3 reads CASSLALRDTYYGYTF. The CDR3 DNA follows: TGTGCCAGCAGCTTGGCCCTCCGGGACACCTACTATGGCTACACCTTC.

This clonotype has more than one count but fewer than ten. The chain carries TRBV7-2 and TRBJ1-3; weak D call: TRBD1 (6 bases). The V and J ends lost 6 bases and 0 bases respectively, with 9 bases between them. The CDR3 runs 14 residues. Per the germline V gene, CDR1 is SGHTA and CDR2 is FQGNSA. CDR3 bases: TGTGCCAGCAGGCGGGACACCTCTGGAAACACCATATATTTT. The encoded protein is CASRRDTSGNTIYF.

V gene TRBV2 combines with J gene TRBJ2-5; TRBD2 agrees at 9 bases. This CDR3 has 16 residues. V lost 4 bases and J lost 4; bases outside the gene matches: 10. Germline assignment: CDR1 SNHLY and CDR2 FYNNEI. Here the CDR3 DNA reads TGTGCCAGCAGTGGGTTTTTAGCGGGAGTCGGAGAGACCCAGTACTTC. Amino acid sequence: CASSGFLAGVGETQYF.

This clonotype was found once. The chain employs TRBV28 and TRBJ2-1; the D is unclear. The CDR3 has 15 residues. V lost 5 bases and J 6 bases, leaving 17 bases between the germline ends. Germline V gives CDR1 MDHEN, CDR2 SYDVKM. The CDR3 spells CASSDSSGYRNEQFF. CDR3 nucleotides: TGTGCCAGCAGTGACTCGAGTGGGTATCGCAATGAGCAGTTCTTC.

The CDR3 reads CASSINIRTSEAFF. The CDR3 coding sequence is TGTGCCAGTAGTATCAATATCAGGACAAGCGAAGCTTTCTTT. The V gene is TRBV19, the J gene TRBJ1-1, with a tentative D call TRBD1 (5 bases). This CDR3 region has 14 residues. Germline CDR1 reads LNHDA; CDR2 reads SQIVND (reference sequence). Trimming cost V 3 bases and J 8 bases, with 16 bases left between them.

In this sample, this clonotype turned up a few times. This chain connects TRBV24-1 to TRBJ2-1; no definite D call. The CDR3 has 12 residues. Germline loops: CDR1 KGHDR, CDR2 SFDVKD. The ends were cut back, 6 bases at V and 4 bases at J, with 6 bases in the middle. The CDR3 is CATSHQYNEQFF. CDR3 nucleotides: TGTGCCACCAGTCATCAGTACAATGAGCAGTTCTTC.

The chain is built from TRBV21-1 and TRBJ2-5. TRBV21-1 is flagged as a pseudogene. The CDR3 sequence is 17 residues long. CDR3 amino acids: CASSKEDPTGFQETQYF. CDR3 coding DNA: TGTGCCAGCAGCAAAGAGGACCCAACAGGGTTCCAAGAGACCCAGTACTTC.

V is TRBV7-9 and J is TRBJ1-5; 10 bases line up with TRBD1. The germline CDR1 and CDR2 sequences are SEHNR and FQNEAQ (reference sequence). This CDR3 is 15 amino acids long. Trimming at V came to 5 bases and at J to 6 bases, leaving 7 bases not matched to a gene. The CDR3 DNA sequence: TGTGCCAGCAGCCAGACAGGGGGCCGGGCTCAGCCCCAGCATTTT. As protein: CASSQTGGRAQPQHF.

J is TRBJ2-4 and V is TRBV18; D uncertain. Trimming took off 6 bases at V and 0 bases at J, with 3 bases between the two ends. Germline values: CDR1 KGHSH, CDR2 LQKENI. This CDR3 contains 12 residues. The DNA for the CDR3 is TGTGCCAGCTCGGCAGCCAAAAACATTCAGTACTTC. Translating gives CASSAAKNIQYF.

This clonotype occurred a few times. The CDR3 DNA reads as TGTGCCAGCCAAACCCTCTCCTACGAGCAGTACTTC. Encoded protein: CASQTLSYEQYF. The gene calls are TRBV2 and TRBJ2-7; D gene unclear. The V gene's germline CDR1 is SNHLY and CDR2 FYNNEI. This CDR3 region has 12 residues. The ends were cut back, 8 bases at V and 0 bases at J, with 8 bases in the middle.

The chain links TRBV11-1 to TRBJ2-1; D not resolved. The CDR3 extends over 12 amino acids. V gave up 5 bases and J gave up 6 bases, with 8 bases separating them. The germline V gene has CDR1 SGHAT and CDR2 FQDESV (reference sequence). CDR3 region: CASSHSSNEQFF. The CDR3, as DNA: TGTGCCAGCAGCCACAGCTCCAATGAGCAGTTCTTC.

The chain carries TRBV5-1 and TRBJ2-4, with D perhaps matching TRBD1 or TRBD2 (6 bases each). Germline V gene data show CDR1 as SGHRS and CDR2 as YFSETQ. CDR3 length equals 15 residues. Trimming cost V 4 bases and J 4 bases, with 15 bases left between them. The CDR3 DNA reads TGCGCCAGCAGCACTAGCTTAACAGGGAAAAACATTCAGTACTTC. This codes for CASSTSLTGKNIQYF.

The chain uses TRBV5-6 and TRBJ2-7; D remains ambiguous. The CDR3 consists of 11 residues. Trimming stripped 0 bases from V and 7 bases from J, with 5 bases between. Germline V gives CDR1 SGHDT, CDR2 YYEEEE. The CDR3 region has the DNA TGTGCCAGCAGCTTGGAACAGGAGCAGTACTTC. Its protein product is CASSLEQEQYF.

This chain links TRBV5-1 with TRBJ2-1; 8 nucleotides align to TRBD2. The CDR3 spans 14 residues. V was clipped by 0 bases and J by 10 bases; unmatched bases: 6. Looked up from germline, CDR1 is SGHRS and CDR2 is YFSETQ. The CDR3 DNA reads TGCGCCAGCAGCTTGGCCGAGTCTAGCGGGGAGCAGTTCTTC. Protein: CASSLAESSGEQFF.

This clonotype has a count of ten or more. This chain connects TRBV20-1 to TRBJ1-5; perhaps TRBD1 as D (5 bases). The V gene's germline CDR1 is DFQATT and CDR2 SNEGSKA (reference sequence). The CDR3 is 14 residues long. With 6 bases removed from V and 6 bases from J, the gap between germline ends came to 18 bases. The CDR3 bases are TGCAGTGCCCGGAGGGGACCGCGTCTTCAGCCCCAGCATTTT. Amino acids: CSARRGPRLQPQHF.

V gene TRBV27 combines with J gene TRBJ2-7; possible D gene TRBD2, 7 bases. This CDR3 is 12 amino acids long. Germline CDR1 is MNHEY and CDR2 is SMNVEV (reference sequence). V was trimmed by 8 bases and J by 7 bases, leaving 15 bases between them. CDR3 sequence reads: CASRWGGLEQYF. The CDR3 region has the DNA TGTGCCAGCCGTTGGGGGGGGCTAGAGCAGTACTTC.

The chain employs TRBV5-1 and TRBJ2-6; D call uncertain. The CDR3 covers 15 residues. V was cut by 0 bases and J by 4 bases, with 8 bases left in between. Germline V lookup: CDR1 SGHRS, CDR2 YFSETQ. The CDR3 DNA follows: TGCGCCAGCAGCTTGGGGAAAACCGGGGCCAACGTCCTGACTTTC. This gives the protein CASSLGKTGANVLTF.